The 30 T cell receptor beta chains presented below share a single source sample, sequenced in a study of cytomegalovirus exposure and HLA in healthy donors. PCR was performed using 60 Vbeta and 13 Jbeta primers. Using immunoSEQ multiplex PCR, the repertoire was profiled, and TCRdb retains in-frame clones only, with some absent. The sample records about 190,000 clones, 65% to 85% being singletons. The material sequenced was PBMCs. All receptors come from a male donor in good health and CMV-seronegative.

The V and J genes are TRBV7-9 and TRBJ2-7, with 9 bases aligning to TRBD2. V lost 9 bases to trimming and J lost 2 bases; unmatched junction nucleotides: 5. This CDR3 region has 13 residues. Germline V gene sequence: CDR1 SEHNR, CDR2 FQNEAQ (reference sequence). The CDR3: CASGGGRAYEQYF. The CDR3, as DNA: TGTGCCAGTGGAGGCGGGAGGGCCTACGAGCAGTACTTC. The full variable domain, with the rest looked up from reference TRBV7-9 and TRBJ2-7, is DTGVSQNPRHKITKRGQNVTFRCDPISEHNRLYWYRQTLGQGPEFLTYFQNEAQLEKSRLLSDRFSAERPKGSFSTLEIQRTEQGDSAMYLCASGGGRAYEQYFGPGTRLTVT.

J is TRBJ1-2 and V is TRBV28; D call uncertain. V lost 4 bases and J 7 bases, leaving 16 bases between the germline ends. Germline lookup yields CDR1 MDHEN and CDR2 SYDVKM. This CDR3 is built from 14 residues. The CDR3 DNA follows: TGTGCCAGCAGTTACCGGGAGGAAAGGACTGGCTACACCTTC. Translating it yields CASSYREERTGYTF.

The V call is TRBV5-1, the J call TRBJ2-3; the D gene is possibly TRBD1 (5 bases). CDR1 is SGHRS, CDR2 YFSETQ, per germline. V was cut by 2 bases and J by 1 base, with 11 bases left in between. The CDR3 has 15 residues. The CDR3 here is CASSFDSLGTDTQYF. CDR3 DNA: TGCGCCAGCAGCTTTGACAGCCTAGGCACAGATACGCAGTATTTT. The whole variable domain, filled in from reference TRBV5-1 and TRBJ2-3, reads KAGVTQTPRYLIKTRGQQVTLSCSPISGHRSVSWYQQTPGQGLQFLFEYFSETQRNKGNFPGRFSGRQFSNSRSEMNVSTLELGDSALYLCASSFDSLGTDTQYFGPGTRLTVL.

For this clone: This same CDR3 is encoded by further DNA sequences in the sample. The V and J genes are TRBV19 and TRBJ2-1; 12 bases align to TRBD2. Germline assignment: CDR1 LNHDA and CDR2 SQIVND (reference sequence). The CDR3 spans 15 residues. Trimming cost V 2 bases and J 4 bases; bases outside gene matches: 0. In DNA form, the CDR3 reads TGTGCCAGTAGTATAACTAGCGGGAGGTACAATGAGCAGTTCTTC. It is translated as CASSITSGRYNEQFF.

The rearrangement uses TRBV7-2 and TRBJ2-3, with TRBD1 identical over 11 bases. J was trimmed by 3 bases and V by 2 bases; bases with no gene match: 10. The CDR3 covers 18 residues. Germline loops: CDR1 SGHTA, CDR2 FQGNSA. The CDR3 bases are TGTGCCAGCAGCTTAATTGGGACAGGGGGGGTTAGGACAGATACGCAGTATTTT. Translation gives CASSLIGTGGVRTDTQYF. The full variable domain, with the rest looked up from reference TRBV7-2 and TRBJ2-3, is GAGVSQSPSNKVTEKGKDVELRCDPISGHTALYWYRQSLGQGLEFLIYFQGNSAPDKSGLPSDRFSAERTGGSVSTLTIQRTQQEDSAVYLCASSLIGTGGVRTDTQYFGPGTRLTVL.

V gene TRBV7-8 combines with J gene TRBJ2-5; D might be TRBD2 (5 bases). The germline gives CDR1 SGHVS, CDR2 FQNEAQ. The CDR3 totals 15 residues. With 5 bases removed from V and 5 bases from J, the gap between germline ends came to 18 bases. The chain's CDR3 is CASSPSGAGGETQYF. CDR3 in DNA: TGTGCCAGCAGCCCCTCCGGAGCCGGCGGGGAGACCCAGTACTTC.

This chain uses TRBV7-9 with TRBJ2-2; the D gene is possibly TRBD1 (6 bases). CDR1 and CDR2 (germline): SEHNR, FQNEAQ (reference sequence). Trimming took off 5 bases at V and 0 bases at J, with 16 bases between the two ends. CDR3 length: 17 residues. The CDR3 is CASSPEDSDTNTGELFF. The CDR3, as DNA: TGTGCCAGCAGCCCCGAGGACAGTGATACGAACACCGGGGAGCTGTTTTTT.

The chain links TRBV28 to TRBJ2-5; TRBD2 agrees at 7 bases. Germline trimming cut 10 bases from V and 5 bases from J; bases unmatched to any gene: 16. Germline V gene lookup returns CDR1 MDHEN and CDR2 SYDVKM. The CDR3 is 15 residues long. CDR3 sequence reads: CATRIRGGGKETQYF. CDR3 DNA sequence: TGTGCCACCCGAATTCGAGGCGGGGGTAAGGAGACCCAGTACTTC. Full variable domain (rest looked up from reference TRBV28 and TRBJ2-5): DVKVTQSSRYLVKRTGEKVFLECVQDMDHENMFWYRQDPGLGLRLIYFSYDVKMKEKGDIPEGYSVSREKKERFSLILESASTNQTSMYLCATRIRGGGKETQYFGPGTRLLVL.

This chain's CDR3 is CASSLVGSNNEQFF. Here the CDR3 DNA reads TGTGCCAGCAGCTTAGTGGGGAGCAACAATGAGCAGTTCTTC. The chain recombines TRBV7-8 with TRBJ2-1; D might be TRBD2 (5 bases). The CDR3 is 14 amino acids. In germline, CDR1 is SGHVS, CDR2 FQNEAQ. Trimming removed 1 base from V and 5 bases from J, with 9 bases in between.

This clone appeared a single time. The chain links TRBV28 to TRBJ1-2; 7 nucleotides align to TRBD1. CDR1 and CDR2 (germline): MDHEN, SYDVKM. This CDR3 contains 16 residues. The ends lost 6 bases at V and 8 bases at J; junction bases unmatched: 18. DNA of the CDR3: TGTGCCAGCAGACCCGGGACAGCTCCTCCCGCGGGGGGCTACACCTTC. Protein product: CASRPGTAPPAGGYTF.

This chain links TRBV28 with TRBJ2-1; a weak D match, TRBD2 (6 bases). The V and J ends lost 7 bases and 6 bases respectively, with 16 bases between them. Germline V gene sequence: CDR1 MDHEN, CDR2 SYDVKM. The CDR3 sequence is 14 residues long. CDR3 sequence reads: CASTRAGSFNEQFF. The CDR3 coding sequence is TGTGCCAGCACCCGCGCGGGAAGTTTCAATGAGCAGTTCTTC.

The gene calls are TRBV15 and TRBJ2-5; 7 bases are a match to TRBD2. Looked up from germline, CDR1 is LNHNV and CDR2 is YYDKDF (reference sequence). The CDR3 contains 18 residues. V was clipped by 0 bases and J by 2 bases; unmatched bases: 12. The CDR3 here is CATSRDGRLADLQETQYF. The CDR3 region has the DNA TGTGCCACCAGCAGAGATGGGCGGCTAGCGGACCTGCAAGAGACCCAGTACTTC.

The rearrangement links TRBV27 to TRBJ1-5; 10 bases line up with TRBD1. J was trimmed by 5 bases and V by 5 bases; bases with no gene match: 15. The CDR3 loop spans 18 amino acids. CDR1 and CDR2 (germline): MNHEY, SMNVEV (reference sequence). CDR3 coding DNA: TGTGCCAGCAGTCCCGGGATTGTGAGACAGGGGGCTCATCAGCCCCAGCATTTT. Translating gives CASSPGIVRQGAHQPQHF.

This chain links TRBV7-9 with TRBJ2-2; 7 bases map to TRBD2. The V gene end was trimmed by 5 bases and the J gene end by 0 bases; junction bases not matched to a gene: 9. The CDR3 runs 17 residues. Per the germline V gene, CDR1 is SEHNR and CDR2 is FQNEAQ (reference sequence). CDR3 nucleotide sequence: TGTGCCAGCAGCCCCCGCCTTCGGGGGGCGAACACCGGGGAGCTGTTTTTT. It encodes CASSPRLRGANTGELFF.

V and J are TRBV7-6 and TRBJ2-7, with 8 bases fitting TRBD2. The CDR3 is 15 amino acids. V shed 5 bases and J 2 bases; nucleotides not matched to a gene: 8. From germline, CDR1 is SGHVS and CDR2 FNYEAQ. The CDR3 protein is CASSLGPGGTYEQYF. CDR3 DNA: TGTGCCAGCAGCCTCGGTCCGGGGGGGACCTACGAGCAGTACTTC.

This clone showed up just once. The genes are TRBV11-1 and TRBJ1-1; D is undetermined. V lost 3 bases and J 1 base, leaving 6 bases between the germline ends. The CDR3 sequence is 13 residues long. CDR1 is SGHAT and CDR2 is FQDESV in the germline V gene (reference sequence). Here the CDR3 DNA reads TGTGCCAGCAGCTTTGTCTCGAACACTGAAGCTTTCTTT. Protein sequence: CASSFVSNTEAFF.

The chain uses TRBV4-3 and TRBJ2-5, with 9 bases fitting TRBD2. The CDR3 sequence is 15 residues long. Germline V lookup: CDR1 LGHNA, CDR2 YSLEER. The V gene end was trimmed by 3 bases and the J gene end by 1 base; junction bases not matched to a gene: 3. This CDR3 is CASSQGAGGQETQYF. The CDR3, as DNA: TGCGCCAGCAGCCAGGGAGCGGGGGGCCAAGAGACCCAGTACTTC.

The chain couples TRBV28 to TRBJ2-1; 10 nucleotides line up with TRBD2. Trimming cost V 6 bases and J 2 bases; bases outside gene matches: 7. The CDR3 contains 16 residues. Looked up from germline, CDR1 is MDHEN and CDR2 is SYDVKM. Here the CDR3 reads CASREELAGTYNEQFF. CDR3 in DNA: TGTGCCAGCAGGGAGGAACTAGCGGGGACCTACAATGAGCAGTTCTTC. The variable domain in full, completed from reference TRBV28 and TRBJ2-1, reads DVKVTQSSRYLVKRTGEKVFLECVQDMDHENMFWYRQDPGLGLRLIYFSYDVKMKEKGDIPEGYSVSREKKERFSLILESASTNQTSMYLCASREELAGTYNEQFFGPGTRLTVL.

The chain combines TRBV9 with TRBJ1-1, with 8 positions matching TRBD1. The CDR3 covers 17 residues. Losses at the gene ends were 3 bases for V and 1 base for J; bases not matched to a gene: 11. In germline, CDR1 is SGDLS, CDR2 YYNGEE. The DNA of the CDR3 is TGTGCCAGCAGCGGACCGCAGGGGGCGAGAGGGAACACTGAAGCTTTCTTT. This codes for CASSGPQGARGNTEAFF. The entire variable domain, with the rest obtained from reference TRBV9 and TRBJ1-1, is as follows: DSGVTQTPKHLITATGQRVTLRCSPRSGDLSVYWYQQSLDQGLQFLIQYYNGEERAKGNILERFSAQQFPDLHSELNLSSLELGDSALYFCASSGPQGARGNTEAFFGQGTRLTVV.

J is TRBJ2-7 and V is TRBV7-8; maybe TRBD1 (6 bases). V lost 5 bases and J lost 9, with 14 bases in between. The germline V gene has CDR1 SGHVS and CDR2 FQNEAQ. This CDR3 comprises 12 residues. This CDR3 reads CASSKRQVPQYF. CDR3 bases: TGTGCCAGCAGCAAGAGACAGGTCCCGCAGTACTTC. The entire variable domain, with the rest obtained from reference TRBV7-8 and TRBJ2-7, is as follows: GAGVSQSPRYKVAKRGQDVALRCDPISGHVSLFWYQQALGQGPEFLTYFQNEAQLDKSGLPSDRFFAERPEGSVSTLKIQRTQQEDSAVYLCASSKRQVPQYFGPGTRLTVT.

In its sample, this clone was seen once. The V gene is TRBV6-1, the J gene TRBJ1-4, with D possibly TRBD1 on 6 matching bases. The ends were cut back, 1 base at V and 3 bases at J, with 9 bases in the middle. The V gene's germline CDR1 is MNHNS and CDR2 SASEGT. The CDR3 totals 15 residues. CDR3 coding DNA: TGTGCCAGCAGTGAAGGGGGACAACCTAATGAAAAACTGTTTTTT. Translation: CASSEGGQPNEKLFF.

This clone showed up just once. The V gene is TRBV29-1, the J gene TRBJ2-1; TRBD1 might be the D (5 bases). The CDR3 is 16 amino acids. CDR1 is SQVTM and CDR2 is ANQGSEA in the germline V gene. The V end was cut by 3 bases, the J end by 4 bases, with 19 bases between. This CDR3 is CSVDDRFRFNYNEQFF. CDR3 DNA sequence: TGCAGCGTTGATGACAGATTCCGATTTAATTACAATGAGCAGTTCTTC.

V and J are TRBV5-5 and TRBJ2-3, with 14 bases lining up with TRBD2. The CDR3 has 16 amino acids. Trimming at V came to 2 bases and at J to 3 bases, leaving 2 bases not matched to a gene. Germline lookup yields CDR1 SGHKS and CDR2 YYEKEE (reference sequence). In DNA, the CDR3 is TGTGCCAGCAGCTTACGACTAGCGGGGGGGACAGATACGCAGTATTTT. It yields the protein CASSLRLAGGTDTQYF.

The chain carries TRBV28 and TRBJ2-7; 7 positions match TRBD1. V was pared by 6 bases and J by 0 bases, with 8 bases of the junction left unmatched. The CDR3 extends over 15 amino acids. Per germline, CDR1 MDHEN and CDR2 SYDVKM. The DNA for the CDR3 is TGTGCCAGCAGCCTGGGCAGGGGGAGCTCCTACGAGCAGTACTTC. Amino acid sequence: CASSLGRGSSYEQYF. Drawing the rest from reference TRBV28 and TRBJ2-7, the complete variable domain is DVKVTQSSRYLVKRTGEKVFLECVQDMDHENMFWYRQDPGLGLRLIYFSYDVKMKEKGDIPEGYSVSREKKERFSLILESASTNQTSMYLCASSLGRGSSYEQYFGPGTRLTVT.

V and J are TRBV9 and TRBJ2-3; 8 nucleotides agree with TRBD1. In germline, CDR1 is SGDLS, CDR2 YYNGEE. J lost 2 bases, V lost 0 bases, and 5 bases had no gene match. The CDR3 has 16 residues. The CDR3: CASSVEDRDFTDTQYF. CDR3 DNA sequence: TGTGCCAGCAGCGTAGAGGACAGGGACTTCACAGATACGCAGTATTTT.

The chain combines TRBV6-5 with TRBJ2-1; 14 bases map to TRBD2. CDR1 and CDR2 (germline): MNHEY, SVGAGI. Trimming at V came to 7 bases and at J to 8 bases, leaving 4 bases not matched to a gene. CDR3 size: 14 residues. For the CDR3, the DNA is TGTGCCAGCACCGGACTAGCGGGAGGTGATGAGCAGTTCTTC. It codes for CASTGLAGGDEQFF.

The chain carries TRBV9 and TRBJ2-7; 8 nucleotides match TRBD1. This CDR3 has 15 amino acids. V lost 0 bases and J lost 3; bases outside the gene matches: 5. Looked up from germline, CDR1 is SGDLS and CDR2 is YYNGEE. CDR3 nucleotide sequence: TGTGCCAGCAGCGTAGCAGACAGGGGCCTCTACGAGCAGTACTTC. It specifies CASSVADRGLYEQYF.

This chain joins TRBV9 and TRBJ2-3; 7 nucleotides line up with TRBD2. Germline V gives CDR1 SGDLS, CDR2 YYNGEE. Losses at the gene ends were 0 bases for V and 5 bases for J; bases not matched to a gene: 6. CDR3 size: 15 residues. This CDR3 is CASSVGAGVEDTQYF. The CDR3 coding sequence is TGTGCCAGCAGCGTAGGCGCGGGAGTCGAAGATACGCAGTATTTT.

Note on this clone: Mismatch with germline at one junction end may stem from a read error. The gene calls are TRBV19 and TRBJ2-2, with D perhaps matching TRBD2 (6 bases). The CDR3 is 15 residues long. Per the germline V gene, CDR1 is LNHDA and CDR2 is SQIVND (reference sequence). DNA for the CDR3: TGTGCCAGTAGTAAGGTCCTAGCGAAAACCGGGGAGCTGTTTTTT. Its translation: CASSKVLAKTGELFF.

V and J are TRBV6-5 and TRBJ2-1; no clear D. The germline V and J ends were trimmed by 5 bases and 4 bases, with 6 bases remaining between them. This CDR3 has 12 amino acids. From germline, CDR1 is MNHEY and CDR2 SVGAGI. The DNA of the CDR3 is TGTGCCAGCAGTAGCGTTTACAATGAGCAGTTCTTC. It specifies CASSSVYNEQFF.